These T cell receptor beta chains were read from a single sample in a study of cytotoxic CD8 clonotypes in ibrutinib-treated CLL. Clones were read by immunoSEQ multiplex PCR, and TCRdb kept only the in-frame ones, dropping some. The table lists about 200,000 clones, about two thirds of them singletons, with around an eighth in the top ten. The source material was PBMCs, sampled after 24 months of ibrutinib treatment. These receptor sequences come from a human donor with chronic lymphocytic leukemia. CDR3s include the opening cysteine and the closing phenylalanine or tryptophan. D genes are given only for firm matches. Where a row states a size, it is once, few, many or the class of an expanded clone; other rows omit it.

J gene	D gene	V gene	clone size	CDR3 protein	CDR3 DNA
TRBJ2-5	.	TRBV6-1	.	CASSDRSQKETQYF	TGTGCCAGCAGTGATAGGTCTCAGAAAGAGACCCAGTACTTC
TRBJ1-1	.	TRBV25-1	.	CASMGYRDTEAFF	TGTGCCAGCATGGGGTACAGGGACACTGAAGCTTTCTTT
TRBJ2-3	TRBD1	TRBV9	.	CASSVGGQGLDTQYF	TGTGCCAGCAGCGTAGGTGGACAGGGGTTGGATACGCAGTATTTT
TRBJ1-1	.	TRBV7-2	few	CASSPDRNSKDFF	TGTGCCAGCAGCCCCGACCGCAATAGCAAAGATTTCTTT
TRBJ2-7	TRBD1	TRBV29-1	.	CSVRDRVEGEQYF	TGCAGCGTCCGCGACAGGGTGGAAGGCGAGCAGTACTTC
TRBJ2-7	TRBD2	TRBV13	.	CASSLGLAGTPYEQYF	TGTGCCAGCAGCCTTGGACTAGCGGGTACTCCCTACGAGCAGTACTTC
TRBJ1-1	TRBD1	TRBV11-2	.	CASSTGTGGSEAFF	TGTGCCAGCAGTACCGGGACAGGGGGCTCTGAAGCTTTCTTT
TRBJ2-7	TRBD1	TRBV13	.	CASSLGTGGSYEQYF	TGTGCCAGCAGCTTAGGGACAGGGGGCTCGTACGAGCAGTACTTC
TRBJ2-5	.	TRBV7-2	.	CASSFDRQETQYF	TGTGCCAGCAGCTTTGACAGACAAGAGACCCAGTACTTC
TRBJ1-4	TRBD1	TRBV23-1	.	CASRLRDSNVANEKLFF	TGCGCCAGCAGACTCCGGGACAGTAACGTGGCTAATGAAAAACTGTTTTTT
TRBJ1-4	.	TRBV30	.	CAWIPPDGVNEKLFF	TGTGCCTGGATCCCCCCGGACGGAGTAAATGAAAAACTGTTTTTT
TRBJ1-2	.	TRBV29-1	few	CSVELVDYGYTF	TGCAGCGTTGAACTAGTCGACTATGGCTACACCTTC
TRBJ2-1	.	TRBV7-2	.	CASSLRARESYNEQFF	TGTGCCAGCAGCCTCCGAGCGAGAGAGTCCTACAATGAGCAGTTCTTC
TRBJ2-5	TRBD2	TRBV5-8	.	CASSLTLAGGPGETQYF	TGTGCCAGCAGCTTGACCCTAGCGGGAGGGCCCGGGGAGACCCAGTACTTC
TRBJ2-7	.	TRBV2	few	CASTRLLGYEQYF	TGTGCCAGCACCAGGCTGCTCGGGTACGAGCAGTACTTC
TRBJ2-3	TRBD1	TRBV9	.	CASSGPGTGRWGTDTQYF	TGTGCCAGCAGCGGACCCGGGACAGGTAGATGGGGCACAGATACGCAGTATTTT
TRBJ1-2	.	TRBV29-1	.	CSVEDRDGLGYTF	TGCAGCGTTGAAGACCGGGACGGTCTGGGCTACACCTTC